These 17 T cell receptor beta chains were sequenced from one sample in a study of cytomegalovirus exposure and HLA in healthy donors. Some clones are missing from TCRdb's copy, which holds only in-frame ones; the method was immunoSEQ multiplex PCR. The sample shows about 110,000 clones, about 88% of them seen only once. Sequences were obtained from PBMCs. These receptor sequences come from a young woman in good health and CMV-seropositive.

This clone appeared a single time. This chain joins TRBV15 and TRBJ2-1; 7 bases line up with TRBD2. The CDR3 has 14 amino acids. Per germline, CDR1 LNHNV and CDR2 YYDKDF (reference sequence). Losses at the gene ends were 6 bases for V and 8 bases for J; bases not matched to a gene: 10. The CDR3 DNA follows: TGTGCCACCAGGCTAAGACTAGCTATCGATGAGCAGTTCTTC. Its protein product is CATRLRLAIDEQFF.

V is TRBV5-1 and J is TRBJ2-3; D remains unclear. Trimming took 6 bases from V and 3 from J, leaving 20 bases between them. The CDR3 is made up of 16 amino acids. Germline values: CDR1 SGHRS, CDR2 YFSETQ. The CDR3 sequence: CASKTVEFGITDTQYF. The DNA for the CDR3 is TGCGCCAGCAAAACCGTAGAGTTCGGTATTACAGATACGCAGTATTTT.

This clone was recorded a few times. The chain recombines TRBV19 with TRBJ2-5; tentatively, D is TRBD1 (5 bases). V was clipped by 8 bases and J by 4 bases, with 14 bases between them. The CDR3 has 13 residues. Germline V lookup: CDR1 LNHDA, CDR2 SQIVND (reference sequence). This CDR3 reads CASDAGWGETQYF. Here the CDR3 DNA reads TGTGCCAGTGACGCAGGGTGGGGAGAGACCCAGTACTTC. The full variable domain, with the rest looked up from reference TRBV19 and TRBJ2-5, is DGGITQSPKYLFRKEGQNVTLSCEQNLNHDAMYWYRQDPGQGLRLIYYSQIVNDFQKGDIAEGYSVSREKKESFPLTVTSAQKNPTAFYLCASDAGWGETQYFGPGTRLLVL.

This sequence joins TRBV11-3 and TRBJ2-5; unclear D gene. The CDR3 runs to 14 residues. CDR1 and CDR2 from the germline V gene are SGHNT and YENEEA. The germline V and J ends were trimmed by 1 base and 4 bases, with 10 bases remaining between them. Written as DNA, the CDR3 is TGTGCCAGCAGCTTAGTGGAGTCCCTAGAGACCCAGTACTTC. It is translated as CASSLVESLETQYF.

The CDR3 here is CASSLPPRTGAGYTF. Here the CDR3 DNA reads TGTGCCAGCAGTTTACCACCGCGGACAGGGGCCGGCTACACCTTC. This rearrangement joins TRBV28 to TRBJ1-2; 9 positions agree with TRBD1. Germline CDR1 MDHEN, CDR2 SYDVKM. The CDR3 totals 15 residues. V was pared by 2 bases and J by 8 bases, with 9 bases of the junction left unmatched.

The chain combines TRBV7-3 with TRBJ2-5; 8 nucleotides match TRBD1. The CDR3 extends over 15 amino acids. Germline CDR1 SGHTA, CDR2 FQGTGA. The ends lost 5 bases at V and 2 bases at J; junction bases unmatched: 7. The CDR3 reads CASSPGTGPQETQYF. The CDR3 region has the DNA TGTGCCAGCAGCCCCGGGACAGGACCACAAGAGACCCAGTACTTC. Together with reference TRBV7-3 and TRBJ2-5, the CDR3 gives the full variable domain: GAGVSQTPSNKVTEKGKYVELRCDPISGHTALYWYRQSLGQGPEFLIYFQGTGAADDSGLPNDRFFAVRPEGSVSTLKIQRTERGDSAVYLCASSPGTGPQETQYFGPGTRLLVL.

In nucleotides, the CDR3 is TGCGCCAGCAGCTTGGATGGGGGCGCCTACGAGCAGTACTTC. This gives the protein CASSLDGGAYEQYF. The V gene is TRBV5-1, the J gene TRBJ2-7; weak D call: TRBD1 (6 bases). Germline CDR1 reads SGHRS; CDR2 reads YFSETQ. V was shortened by 0 bases and J by 2 bases, with 9 bases between the two germline ends. The CDR3 totals 14 residues.

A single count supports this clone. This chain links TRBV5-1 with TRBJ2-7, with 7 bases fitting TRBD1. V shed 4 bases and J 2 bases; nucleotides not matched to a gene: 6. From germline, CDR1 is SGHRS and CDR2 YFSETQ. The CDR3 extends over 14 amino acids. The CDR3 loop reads CASSPRTGTYEQYF. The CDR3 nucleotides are TGCGCCAGCAGCCCTCGGACAGGAACCTACGAGCAGTACTTC.

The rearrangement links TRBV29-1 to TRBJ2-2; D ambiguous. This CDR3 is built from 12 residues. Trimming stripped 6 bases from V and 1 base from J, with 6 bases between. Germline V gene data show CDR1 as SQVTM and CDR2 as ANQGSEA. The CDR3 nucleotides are TGCAGCGTCAACATGAACACCGGGGAGCTGTTTTTT. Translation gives CSVNMNTGELFF.

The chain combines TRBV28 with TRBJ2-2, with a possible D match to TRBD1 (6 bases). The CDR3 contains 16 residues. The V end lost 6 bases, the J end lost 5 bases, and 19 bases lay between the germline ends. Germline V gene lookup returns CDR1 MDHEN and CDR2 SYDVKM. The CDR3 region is CASRPPEGVATGELFF. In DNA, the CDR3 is TGTGCCAGCAGGCCTCCTGAGGGGGTCGCTACCGGGGAGCTGTTTTTT.

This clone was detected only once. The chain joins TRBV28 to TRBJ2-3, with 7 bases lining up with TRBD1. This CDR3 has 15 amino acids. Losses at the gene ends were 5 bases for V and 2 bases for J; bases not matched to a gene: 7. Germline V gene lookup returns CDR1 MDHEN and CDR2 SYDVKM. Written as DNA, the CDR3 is TGTGCCAGCAGTGGGACCGGGACAGTCACAGATACGCAGTATTTT. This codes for CASSGTGTVTDTQYF.

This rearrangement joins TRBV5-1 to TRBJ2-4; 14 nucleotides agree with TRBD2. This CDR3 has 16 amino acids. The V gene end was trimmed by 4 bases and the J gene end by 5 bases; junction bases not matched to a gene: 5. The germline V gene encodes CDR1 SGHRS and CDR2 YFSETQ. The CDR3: CASSPRLAGGENIQYF. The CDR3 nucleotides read TGCGCCAGCAGCCCCCGACTAGCGGGGGGGGAAAACATTCAGTACTTC.

The DNA of the CDR3 is TGTGCCAGCAGCCCAACAGCCCTGGACAGGTACACCGGGGAGCTGTTTTTT. Translated, it gives CASSPTALDRYTGELFF. The chain has TRBV7-3 and TRBJ2-2; 7 nucleotides align to TRBD1. V was clipped by 5 bases and J by 3 bases; unmatched bases: 12. Germline CDR1 SGHTA, CDR2 FQGTGA. This CDR3 spans 17 amino acids.

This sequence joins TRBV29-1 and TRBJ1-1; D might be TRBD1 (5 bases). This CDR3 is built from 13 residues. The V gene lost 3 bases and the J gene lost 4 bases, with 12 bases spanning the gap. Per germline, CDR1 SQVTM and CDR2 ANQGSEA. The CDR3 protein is CSVEDGGGTEAFF. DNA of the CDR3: TGCAGCGTTGAGGACGGGGGGGGCACTGAAGCTTTCTTT.

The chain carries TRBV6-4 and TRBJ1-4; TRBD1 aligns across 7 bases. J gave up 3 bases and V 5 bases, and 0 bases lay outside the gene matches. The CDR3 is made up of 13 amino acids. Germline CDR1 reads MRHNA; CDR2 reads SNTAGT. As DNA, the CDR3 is TGTGCCAGCAGTACAGGGGCTAATGAAAAACTGTTTTTT. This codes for CASSTGANEKLFF.

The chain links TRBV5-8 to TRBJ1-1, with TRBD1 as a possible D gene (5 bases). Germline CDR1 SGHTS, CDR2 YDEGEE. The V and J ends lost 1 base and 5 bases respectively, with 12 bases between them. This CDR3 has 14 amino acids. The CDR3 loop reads CASSLRGLGTEAFF. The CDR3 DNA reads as TGTGCCAGCAGCTTGAGGGGTTTGGGGACTGAAGCTTTCTTT.

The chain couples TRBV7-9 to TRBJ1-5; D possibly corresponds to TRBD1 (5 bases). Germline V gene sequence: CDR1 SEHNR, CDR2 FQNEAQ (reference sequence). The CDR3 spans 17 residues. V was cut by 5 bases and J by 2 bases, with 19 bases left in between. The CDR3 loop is CASSVGTGVLGNQPQHF. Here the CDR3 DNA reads TGTGCCAGCAGCGTTGGGACGGGAGTTTTGGGCAATCAGCCCCAGCATTTT.